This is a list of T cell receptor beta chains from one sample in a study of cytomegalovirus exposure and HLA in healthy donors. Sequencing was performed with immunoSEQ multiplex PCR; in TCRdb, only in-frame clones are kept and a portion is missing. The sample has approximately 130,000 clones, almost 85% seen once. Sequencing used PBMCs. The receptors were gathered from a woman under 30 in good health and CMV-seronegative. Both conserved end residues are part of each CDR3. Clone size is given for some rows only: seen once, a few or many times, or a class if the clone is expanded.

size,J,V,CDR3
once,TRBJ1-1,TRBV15,CATSTHAGEPNTEAFF
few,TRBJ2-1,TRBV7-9,CASSPSLLAGSYNEQFF
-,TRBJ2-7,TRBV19,CASTSGQNSYEQYF
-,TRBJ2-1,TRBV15,CATSTETPSGEQFF
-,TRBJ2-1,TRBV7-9,CASSSTAGEYNEQFF
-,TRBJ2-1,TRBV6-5,CASSATSGIFDEQFF
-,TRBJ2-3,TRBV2,CASRYQRLDF
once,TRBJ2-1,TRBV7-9,CASSSGTNSYNEQFF
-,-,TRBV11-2,CASSIHVAGGGYEQYF
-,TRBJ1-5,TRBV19,CASSMELTGRNQPQHF
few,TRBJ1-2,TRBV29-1,CSGAQGAGYGYTF
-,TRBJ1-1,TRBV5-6,CASSLGTANTEAFF
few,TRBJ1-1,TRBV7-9,CASSPEGHGNTEAFF
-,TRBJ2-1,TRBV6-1,CASSEQGALPYNEQFF
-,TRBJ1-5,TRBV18,CASSPGPNQPQHF
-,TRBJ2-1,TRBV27,CASSLSRGTYYNEQFF
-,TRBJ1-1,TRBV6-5,CASRWDRKAFF
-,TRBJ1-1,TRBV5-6,CASSFPGTVDTEAFF
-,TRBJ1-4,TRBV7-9,CASSSDRAGGNEKLFF
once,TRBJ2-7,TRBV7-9,CASSLRRDRVDEQYF
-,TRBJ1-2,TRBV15,CATSRDLGTGGYGYTF
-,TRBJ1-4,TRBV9,CASSVGGHSGFNEKLFF
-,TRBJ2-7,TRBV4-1,CASSQDSARGAQNEQYF